Shown below are 14 T cell receptor beta chains from a single sample sequenced in a study of CD8+ T cells in alopecia areata. cDNA serving as the sequencing template came from extracted, reverse transcribed RNA. Sequenced by immunoSEQ multiplex PCR; TCRdb stores in-frame clones only, minus some. The sample shows 100,000 to 150,000 clones, about 59% of them seen only once. The treatment here: oral pan-JAK inhibitor, 5-10 mg twice daily. The specimen comprised CD4+ T cells sorted from blood, sampled at week 4, from a patient treated with tofacitinib. These receptors were obtained from a human donor with alopecia areata.

V is TRBV4-1 and J is TRBJ2-1, with D uncertain. CDR1 and CDR2 (germline): MGHRA, YSYEKL. The CDR3 has 15 amino acids. V gave up 2 bases and J gave up 6 bases, with 14 bases separating them. The CDR3 is CASSQSGANANEQFF. CDR3 DNA sequence: TGCGCCAGCAGCCAATCCGGAGCGAATGCCAATGAGCAGTTCTTC.

This chain links TRBV9 with TRBJ1-2; no clear D. This CDR3 is 13 amino acids long. V was clipped by 0 bases and J by 3 bases, with 6 bases between them. The germline V gene has CDR1 SGDLS and CDR2 YYNGEE. The CDR3 sequence: CASSVESDYGYTF. DNA of the CDR3: TGTGCCAGCAGCGTAGAATCAGACTATGGCTACACCTTC. Full variable domain (missing parts from reference TRBV9 and TRBJ1-2): DSGVTQTPKHLITATGQRVTLRCSPRSGDLSVYWYQQSLDQGLQFLIQYYNGEERAKGNILERFSAQQFPDLHSELNLSSLELGDSALYFCASSVESDYGYTFGSGTRLTVV.

The chain combines TRBV10-3 with TRBJ2-6, with D possibly TRBD1 on 6 matching bases. V was trimmed by 0 bases and J by 7 bases, leaving 13 bases between them. Germline assignment: CDR1 ENHRY and CDR2 SYGVKD. The CDR3 length is 16 residues. CDR3 DNA: TGTGCCATCAGTGAGTCAGGGGGTCGCGGCGCCAACGTCCTGACTTTC. It is translated as CAISESGGRGANVLTF.

The V gene is TRBV9, the J gene TRBJ2-1; TRBD1 aligns across 10 bases. The trim removed 0 bases at V and 8 bases at J, leaving 8 bases unmatched. The CDR3 contains 16 residues. CDR1 is SGDLS, CDR2 YYNGEE, per germline. The CDR3 coding sequence is TGTGCCAGCAGCGTAGCTCCTGGACAGGGGGTTGATGAGCAGTTCTTC. It codes for CASSVAPGQGVDEQFF.

The V call is TRBV7-2, the J call TRBJ2-7; the D gene is possibly TRBD1 (6 bases). The V gene lost 2 bases and the J gene lost 5 bases, with 7 bases spanning the gap. Germline CDR1 is SGHTA and CDR2 is FQGNSA. This CDR3 is 12 amino acids long. CDR3 residues: CASSLQGHEQYF. In DNA, the CDR3 is TGTGCCAGCAGCTTACAGGGGCACGAGCAGTACTTC.

This rearrangement joins TRBV10-3 to TRBJ2-5; D may be TRBD1 or TRBD2 (5 bases each). Germline CDR1 and CDR2: ENHRY and SYGVKD. There are 13 residues in the CDR3. The V and J ends lost 2 bases and 1 base respectively, with 5 bases between them. The CDR3 DNA follows: TGTGCCATCAGTGAGGGGGGCCAAGAGACCCAGTACTTC. This translates into CAISEGGQETQYF.

The chain is built from TRBV7-2 and TRBJ1-5, with D possibly being TRBD1 (6 bases). Trimming shortened V by 1 base and J by 6 bases, and 13 bases separated the two germline ends. The CDR3 is 15 residues long. Germline CDR1 SGHTA, CDR2 FQGNSA. The CDR3 here is CASSLDGGLFQPQHF. Here the CDR3 DNA reads TGTGCCAGCAGCTTAGATGGGGGCTTATTTCAGCCCCAGCATTTT.

This chain uses TRBV6-1 with TRBJ1-2; D is perhaps TRBD1 (6 bases). Trimming removed 6 bases at V and 7 bases at J, with 18 bases between. The CDR3 has 14 amino acids. Germline-derived CDR1 and CDR2 are MNHNS and SASEGT. The CDR3 DNA follows: TGTGCCAGCAGGGCGGGACACCGGAATTTTGGCTACACCTTC. Translating it yields CASRAGHRNFGYTF.

The CDR3 bases are TGTGCCAGCACCCGTCTCAGGTCCCTGAACACTGAAGCTTTCTTT. This encodes CASTRLRSLNTEAFF. This chain links TRBV7-2 with TRBJ1-1; D not resolved. This CDR3 has 15 amino acids. V lost 7 bases to trimming and J lost 0 bases, with 15 bases between them. Germline CDR1 and CDR2: SGHTA and FQGNSA.

The rearrangement uses TRBV9 and TRBJ2-3, with D possibly being TRBD1 (5 bases). Trimming cost V 0 bases and J 5 bases, with 10 bases left between them. The CDR3 runs to 14 residues. In germline, CDR1 is SGDLS, CDR2 YYNGEE. In nucleotides, the CDR3 is TGTGCCAGCAGCGTAGGACAGCTCCTAGATACGCAGTATTTT. It is translated as CASSVGQLLDTQYF.

The chain employs TRBV29-1 and TRBJ2-3, with 9 bases fitting TRBD2. Germline lookup yields CDR1 SQVTM and CDR2 ANQGSEA. The CDR3 totals 13 residues. Germline trimming cut 7 bases from V and 7 bases from J; bases unmatched to any gene: 9. Written as DNA, the CDR3 is TGCAGCGAATCTAGCGGGGCCCCGTATACGCAGTATTTT. It specifies CSESSGAPYTQYF.

The V call is TRBV7-2, the J call TRBJ2-5; 9 bases fit TRBD1. Germline V lookup: CDR1 SGHTA, CDR2 FQGNSA. V trimming: 7 bases; J trimming: 4 bases; junction bases outside the gene matches: 4. The CDR3 spans 13 residues. CDR3 in DNA: TGTGCCAGCACCAAGACAGGGGGAGAGACCCAGTACTTC. Its translation is CASTKTGGETQYF.

The V and J genes are TRBV30 and TRBJ1-2; D gene uncertain. The CDR3 spans 15 residues. Per germline, CDR1 GTSNPN and CDR2 SVGIG (reference sequence). V lost 3 bases to trimming and J lost 3 bases, with 17 bases between them. CDR3 in DNA: TGTGCCTGGAGAGGTATGCCGACTGCCTACTATGGCTACACCTTC. Residues: CAWRGMPTAYYGYTF.

The gene calls are TRBV4-3 and TRBJ1-4; no firm D call. The CDR3 covers 13 residues. V was clipped by 3 bases and J by 3 bases, with 5 bases between them. Germline lookup yields CDR1 LGHNA and CDR2 YSLEER. In DNA form, the CDR3 reads TGCGCCAGCAGCCAGGCAGCTAATGAAAAACTGTTTTTT. It specifies CASSQAANEKLFF.